This T cell receptor (beta chain) comes out of a study of control samples from healthy donors and cancer patients. TCRdb keeps only in-frame clones here, not all; method: immunoSEQ multiplex PCR. The sample includes over 70,000 clones, less than 90% of them seen just once. This clone was recorded only once. The CDR3 has 16 residues. CDR1 and CDR2 from the germline V gene are MDHEN and SYDVKM. V was clipped by 8 bases and J by 4 bases; unmatched bases: 16. The source of this sequence is a woman aged 50 to 60 with colorectal cancer. This chain connects TRBV28 to TRBJ1-2, with 7 bases lining up with TRBD1. The sequencing sample was made of PBMCs. CDR3: CASSRSGGQTSYGYTF. The CDR3 DNA follows: TGTGCCAGCTCCCGGAGTGGGGGACAGACGTCCTATGGCTACACCTTC.